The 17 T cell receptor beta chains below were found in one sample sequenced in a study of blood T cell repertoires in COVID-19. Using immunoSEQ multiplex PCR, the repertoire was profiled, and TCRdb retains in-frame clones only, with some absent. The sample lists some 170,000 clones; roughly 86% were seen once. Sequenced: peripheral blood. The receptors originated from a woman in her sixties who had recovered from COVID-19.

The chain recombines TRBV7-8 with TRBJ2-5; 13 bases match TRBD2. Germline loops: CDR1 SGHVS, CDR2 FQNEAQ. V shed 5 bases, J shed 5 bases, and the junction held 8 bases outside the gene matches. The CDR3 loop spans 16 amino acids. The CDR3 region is CASSKTSGGKGETQYF. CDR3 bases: TGTGCCAGCAGCAAGACTAGCGGGGGGAAGGGGGAGACCCAGTACTTC.

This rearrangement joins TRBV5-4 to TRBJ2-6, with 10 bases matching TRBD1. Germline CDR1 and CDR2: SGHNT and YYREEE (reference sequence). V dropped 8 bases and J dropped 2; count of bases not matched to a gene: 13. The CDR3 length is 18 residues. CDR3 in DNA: TGTGCCAGTCGAGCAGAGACAGGGGGCCGGACTGGGGCCAACGTCCTGACTTTC. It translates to CASRAETGGRTGANVLTF.

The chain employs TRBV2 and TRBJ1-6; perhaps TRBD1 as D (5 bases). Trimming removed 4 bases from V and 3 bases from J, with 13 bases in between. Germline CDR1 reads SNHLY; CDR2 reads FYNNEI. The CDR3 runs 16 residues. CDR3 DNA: TGTGCCAGCAGTGGGGGCAGGCTAGTCTATAATTCACCCCTCCACTTT. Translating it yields CASSGGRLVYNSPLHF.

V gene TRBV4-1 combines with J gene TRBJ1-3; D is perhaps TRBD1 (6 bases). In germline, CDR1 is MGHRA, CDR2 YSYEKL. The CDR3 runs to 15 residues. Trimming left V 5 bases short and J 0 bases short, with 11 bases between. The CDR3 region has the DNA TGCGCCAGCAGCAAGGGACATAGCTCTGGAAACACCATATATTTT. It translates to CASSKGHSSGNTIYF.

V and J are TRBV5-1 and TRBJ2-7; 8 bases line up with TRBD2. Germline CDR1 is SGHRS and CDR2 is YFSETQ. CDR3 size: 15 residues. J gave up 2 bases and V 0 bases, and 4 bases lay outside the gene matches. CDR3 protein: CASSLETSGTYEQYF. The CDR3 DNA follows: TGCGCCAGCAGCTTGGAAACTAGCGGAACCTACGAGCAGTACTTC. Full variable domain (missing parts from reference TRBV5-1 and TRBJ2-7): KAGVTQTPRYLIKTRGQQVTLSCSPISGHRSVSWYQQTPGQGLQFLFEYFSETQRNKGNFPGRFSGRQFSNSRSEMNVSTLELGDSALYLCASSLETSGTYEQYFGPGTRLTVT.

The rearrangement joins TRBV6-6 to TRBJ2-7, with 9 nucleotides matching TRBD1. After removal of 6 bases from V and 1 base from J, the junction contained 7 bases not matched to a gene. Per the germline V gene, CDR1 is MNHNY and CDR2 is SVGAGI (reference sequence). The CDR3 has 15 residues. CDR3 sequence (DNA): TGTGCCAGCAGCCCCGAGACAGGGGGTTCCTACGAGCAGTACTTC. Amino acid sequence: CASSPETGGSYEQYF.

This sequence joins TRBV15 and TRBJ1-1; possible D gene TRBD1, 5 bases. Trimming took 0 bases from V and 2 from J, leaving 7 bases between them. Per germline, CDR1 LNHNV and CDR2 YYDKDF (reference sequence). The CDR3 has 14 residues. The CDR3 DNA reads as TGTGCCACCAGCAGAGACGGGGGTAACACTGAAGCTTTCTTT. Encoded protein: CATSRDGGNTEAFF. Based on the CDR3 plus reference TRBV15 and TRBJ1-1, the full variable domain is DAMVIQNPRYQVTQFGKPVTLSCSQTLNHNVMYWYQQKSSQAPKLLFHYYDKDFNNEADTPDNFQSRRPNTSFCFLDIRSPGLGDTAMYLCATSRDGGNTEAFFGQGTRLTVV.

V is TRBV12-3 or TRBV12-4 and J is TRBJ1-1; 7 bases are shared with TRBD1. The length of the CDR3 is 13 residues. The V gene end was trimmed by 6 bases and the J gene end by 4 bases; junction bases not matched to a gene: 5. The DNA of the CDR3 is TGTGCCAGCAGCTTGACAGGGTTCACTGAAGCTTTCTTT. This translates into CASSLTGFTEAFF.

CDR3: CASRPGTGGNYGYTF. CDR3 in DNA: TGCGCCAGCAGACCCGGGACAGGGGGCAACTATGGCTACACCTTC. The gene calls are TRBV5-1 and TRBJ1-2, with 12 bases matching TRBD1. Germline CDR1 is SGHRS and CDR2 is YFSETQ. Trimming at V came to 5 bases and at J to 2 bases, leaving 4 bases not matched to a gene. This CDR3 has 15 amino acids. The full variable domain, its missing parts supplied by reference TRBV5-1 and TRBJ1-2, is KAGVTQTPRYLIKTRGQQVTLSCSPISGHRSVSWYQQTPGQGLQFLFEYFSETQRNKGNFPGRFSGRQFSNSRSEMNVSTLELGDSALYLCASRPGTGGNYGYTFGSGTRLTVV.

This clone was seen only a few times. The CDR3 protein is CASSLDRTEAFF. DNA for the CDR3: TGCGCCAGCAGCTTGGATCGCACTGAAGCTTTCTTT. The V call is TRBV5-1, the J call TRBJ1-1, with D unresolved. This CDR3 region has 12 residues. Germline assignment: CDR1 SGHRS and CDR2 YFSETQ. V was cut by 0 bases and J by 4 bases, with 4 bases left in between.

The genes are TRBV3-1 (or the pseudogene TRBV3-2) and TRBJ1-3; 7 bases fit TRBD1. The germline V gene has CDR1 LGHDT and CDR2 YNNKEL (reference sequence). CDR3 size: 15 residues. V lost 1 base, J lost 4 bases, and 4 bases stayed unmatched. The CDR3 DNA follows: TGTGCCAGCAGCCAAGGACAGGGACACGGAAACACCATATATTTT. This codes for CASSQGQGHGNTIYF.

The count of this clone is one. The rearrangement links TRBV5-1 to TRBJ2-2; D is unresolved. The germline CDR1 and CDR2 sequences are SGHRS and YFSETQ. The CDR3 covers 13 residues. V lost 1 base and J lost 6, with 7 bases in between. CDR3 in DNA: TGCGCCAGCAGCTTGTGGAGTCCCGGGGAGCTGTTTTTT. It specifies CASSLWSPGELFF.

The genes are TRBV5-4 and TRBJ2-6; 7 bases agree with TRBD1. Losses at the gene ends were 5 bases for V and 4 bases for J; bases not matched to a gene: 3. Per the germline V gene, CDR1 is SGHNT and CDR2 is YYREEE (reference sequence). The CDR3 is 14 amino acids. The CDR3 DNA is TGTGCCAGCAGAGGACAGGCGGGGGCCAACGTCCTGACTTTC. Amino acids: CASRGQAGANVLTF.

The CDR3 reads CASSKRGQGDTQYF. The DNA of the CDR3 is TGTGCCAGCAGCAAAAGGGGACAGGGAGATACGCAGTATTTT. This chain connects TRBV21-1 to TRBJ2-3; TRBD1 is the table's D call and was not checked against the DNA. TRBV21-1 is listed as a pseudogene. CDR3 length equals 14 residues.

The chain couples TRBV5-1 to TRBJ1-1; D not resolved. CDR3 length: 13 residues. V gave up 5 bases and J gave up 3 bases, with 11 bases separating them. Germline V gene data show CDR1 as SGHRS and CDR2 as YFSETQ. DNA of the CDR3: TGCGCCAGCAGACTTGGACTGGACACTGAAGCTTTCTTT. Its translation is CASRLGLDTEAFF.

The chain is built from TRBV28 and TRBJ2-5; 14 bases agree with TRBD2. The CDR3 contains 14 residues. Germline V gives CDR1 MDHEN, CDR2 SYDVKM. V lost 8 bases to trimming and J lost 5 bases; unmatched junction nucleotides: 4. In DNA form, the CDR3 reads TGTGCCAGCGGACTAGCGGGGGGCAGGGAGACCCAGTACTTC. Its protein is CASGLAGGRETQYF.

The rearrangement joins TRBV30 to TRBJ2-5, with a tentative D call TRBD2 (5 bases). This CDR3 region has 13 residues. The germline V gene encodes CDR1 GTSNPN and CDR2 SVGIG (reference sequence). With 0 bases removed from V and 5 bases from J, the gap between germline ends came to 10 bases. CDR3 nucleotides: TGTGCCTGGAGTGTACCCGGGAAGGAGACCCAGTACTTC. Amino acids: CAWSVPGKETQYF.